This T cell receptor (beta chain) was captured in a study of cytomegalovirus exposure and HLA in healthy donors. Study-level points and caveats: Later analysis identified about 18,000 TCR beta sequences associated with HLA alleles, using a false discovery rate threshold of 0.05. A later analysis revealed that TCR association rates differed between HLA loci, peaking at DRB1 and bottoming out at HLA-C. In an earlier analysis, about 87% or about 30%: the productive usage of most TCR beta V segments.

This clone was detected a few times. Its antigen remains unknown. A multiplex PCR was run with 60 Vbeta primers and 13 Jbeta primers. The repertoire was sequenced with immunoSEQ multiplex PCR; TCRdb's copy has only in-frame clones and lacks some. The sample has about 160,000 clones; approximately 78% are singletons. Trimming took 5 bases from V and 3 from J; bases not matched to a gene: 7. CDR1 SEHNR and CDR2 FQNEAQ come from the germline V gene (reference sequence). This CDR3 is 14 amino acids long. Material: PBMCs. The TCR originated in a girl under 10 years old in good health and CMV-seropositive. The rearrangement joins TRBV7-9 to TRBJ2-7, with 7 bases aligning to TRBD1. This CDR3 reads CASSPRTGFYEQYF. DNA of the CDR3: TGTGCCAGCAGCCCCAGGACAGGATTCTACGAGCAGTACTTC.